These 10 T cell receptor beta chains share one sample of origin, sequenced in a study of glioma-infiltrating T cells. Amplification of TCR alpha and beta CDR3 regions from RNA used iRepertoire nested multiplex PCR. TCRdb ran MiXCR on the multiplex PCR reads and lists one entry per CDR3 protein. Among about 99,000 distinct CDR3 sequences listed, about 30% were seen once. Sequencing was carried out using glioma tissue, nonneoplastic brain tissue, or PBMCs (not recorded which). The receptors were gathered from a human donor with low-grade glioma or glioblastoma, undergoing nonglioma brain surgery, or in good health (not recorded which).

The V gene is TRBV14, the J gene TRBJ1-1; D possibly corresponds to TRBD1 (5 bases). The germline gives CDR1 SGHDN, CDR2 FVKESK. The CDR3 runs to 14 residues. Trimming shortened V by 10 bases and J by 10 bases, and 25 bases separated the two germline ends. The CDR3 protein is CATTAGTGGVGAFF. CDR3 coding DNA: TGTGCCACCACCGCCGGGACGGGAGGAGTCGGAGCTTTCTTT.

As for this clonotype: One junction end does not reproduce the germline sequence, and a read error may be involved. V and J are TRBV3-1 and TRBJ1-1; D is unclear. Germline values: CDR1 LGHDT, CDR2 YNNKEL (reference sequence). The CDR3 has 13 residues. CDR3 protein: CASSRIENTKAFF. For the CDR3, the DNA is TGTGCCAGCAGCCGCATAGAAAACACTAAAGCTTTCTTT.

This clonotype was seen repeatedly, ten times or more. This chain joins TRBV6-1 and TRBJ1-2; maybe TRBD1 (6 bases). CDR3 size: 13 residues. Between the trimmed V and J ends, which lost 5 bases and 2 bases, there was a span of 9 bases. From germline, CDR1 is MNHNS and CDR2 SASEGT. The CDR3: CASSTGTNYGYTF. In DNA, the CDR3 is TGTGCCAGCAGTACCGGGACAAACTATGGCTACACCTTC.

This clonotype was picked up many times. The chain combines TRBV18 with TRBJ1-5; D is perhaps TRBD1 (5 bases). The germline V gene has CDR1 KGHSH and CDR2 LQKENI. The CDR3 sequence is 14 residues long. V dropped 2 bases and J dropped 9 bases, with 14 bases sitting between them. Here the CDR3 DNA reads TGTGCCAGCTCACCAGAGGAGGGGTTCACGCCCCAGCATTTT. It translates to CASSPEEGFTPQHF.

This clonotype occurred once. The V and J genes are TRBV12-3 or TRBV12-4 and TRBJ1-4; possible D gene TRBD1, 6 bases. This CDR3 has 14 residues. V lost 5 bases to trimming and J lost 8 bases, with 15 bases between them. The CDR3 bases are TGTGCCAGCAGTCTCCCTGGGGGGGCCGAAAAACTGTTTTTT. This sequence encodes CASSLPGGAEKLFF.

With regard to this clonotype: Possible read error: a much larger clone is one base away. The rearrangement uses TRBV20-1 and TRBJ2-1, with D possibly TRBD1 on 6 matching bases. V was cut by 5 bases and J by 7 bases, with 21 bases left in between. This CDR3 contains 15 residues. CDR1 is DFQATT and CDR2 is SNEGSKA in the germline V gene (reference sequence). The CDR3 protein is CSAAPLLGAENEQFF. In DNA, the CDR3 is TGCAGTGCTGCCCCTCTGCTGGGGGCAGAGAATGAGCAGTTCTTC.

This clonotype was observed many times. CDR3 nucleotides: TGTGCCAGCCGCTGGGAGGACAGGGGGAACACTGAAGCTTTCTTT. It specifies CASRWEDRGNTEAFF. The chain carries TRBV7-8 and TRBJ1-1; 9 bases fit TRBD1. The J segment lost 1 base and the V segment lost 8 bases, leaving 8 bases of the junction unmatched. Germline values: CDR1 SGHVS, CDR2 FQNEAQ. This CDR3 has 15 amino acids.

Worth noting for this clonotype: This clone may be a read error of a much larger clone one base away. This chain connects TRBV28 to TRBJ1-2; 7 nucleotides line up with TRBD1. The CDR3 is made up of 13 amino acids. Germline values: CDR1 MDHEN, CDR2 SYDVKM. Here the CDR3 reads CAGSFPQGGGYTF. CDR3 nucleotides: TGTGCCGGCAGTTTCCCCCAGGGGGGCGGCTACACCTTC.

This clonotype was seen ten or more times. V is TRBV28 and J is TRBJ2-5; TRBD1 agrees at 7 bases. The ends lost 1 base at V and 1 base at J; junction bases unmatched: 3. Germline CDR1 and CDR2: MDHEN and SYDVKM. The CDR3 totals 15 residues. CDR3 in amino acids: CASSLSYRGQETQYF. The CDR3 bases are TGTGCCAGCAGTTTATCGTACAGGGGCCAAGAGACCCAGTACTTC.

This clonotype was counted at least ten times. This rearrangement joins TRBV2 to TRBJ2-7, with D possibly called TRBD1 or TRBD2 (7 bases each). Germline V lookup: CDR1 SNHLY, CDR2 FYNNEI. The CDR3 length is 14 residues. V lost 8 bases to trimming and J lost 4 bases, with 18 bases between them. The chain's CDR3 is CASSRQGGGYEQYF. CDR3 coding DNA: TGTGCCAGCTCGAGACAGGGAGGGGGGTACGAGCAGTACTTC. Based on the CDR3 plus reference TRBV2 and TRBJ2-7, the full variable domain is EPEVTQTPSHQVTQMGQEVILRCVPISNHLYFYWYRQILGQKVEFLVSFYNNEISEKSEIFDDQFSVERPDGSNFTLKIRSTKLEDSAMYFCASSRQGGGYEQYFGPGTRLTVT.